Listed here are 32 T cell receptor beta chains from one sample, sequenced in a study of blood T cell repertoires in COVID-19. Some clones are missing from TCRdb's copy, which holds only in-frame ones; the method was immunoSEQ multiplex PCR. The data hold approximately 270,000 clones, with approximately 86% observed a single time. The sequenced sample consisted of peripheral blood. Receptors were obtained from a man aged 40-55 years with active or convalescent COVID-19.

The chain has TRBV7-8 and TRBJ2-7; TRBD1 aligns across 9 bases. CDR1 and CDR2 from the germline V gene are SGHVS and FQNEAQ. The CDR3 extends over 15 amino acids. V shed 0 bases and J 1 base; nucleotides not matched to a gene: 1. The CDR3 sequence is CASSLAGQGSYEQYF. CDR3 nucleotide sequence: TGTGCCAGCAGCTTAGCGGGACAGGGATCCTACGAGCAGTACTTC.

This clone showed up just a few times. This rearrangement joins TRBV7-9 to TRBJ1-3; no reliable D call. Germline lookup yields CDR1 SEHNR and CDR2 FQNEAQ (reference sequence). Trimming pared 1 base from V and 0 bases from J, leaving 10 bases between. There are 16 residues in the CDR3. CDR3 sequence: CASSLGLLDSGNTIYF. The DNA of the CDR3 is TGTGCCAGCAGCTTAGGTCTGTTAGACTCTGGAAACACCATATATTTT.

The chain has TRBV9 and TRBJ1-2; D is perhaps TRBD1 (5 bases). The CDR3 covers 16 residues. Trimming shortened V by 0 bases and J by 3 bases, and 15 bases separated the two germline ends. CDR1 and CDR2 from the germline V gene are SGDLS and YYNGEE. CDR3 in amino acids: CASSVGSGREDYGYTF. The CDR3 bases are TGTGCCAGCAGCGTAGGATCAGGCAGGGAGGACTATGGCTACACCTTC. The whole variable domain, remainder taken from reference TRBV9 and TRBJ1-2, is DSGVTQTPKHLITATGQRVTLRCSPRSGDLSVYWYQQSLDQGLQFLIQYYNGEERAKGNILERFSAQQFPDLHSELNLSSLELGDSALYFCASSVGSGREDYGYTFGSGTRLTVV.

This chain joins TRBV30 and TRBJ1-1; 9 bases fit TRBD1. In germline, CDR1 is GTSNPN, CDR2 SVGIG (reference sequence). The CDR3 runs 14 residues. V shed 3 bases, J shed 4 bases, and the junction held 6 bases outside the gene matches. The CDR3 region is CAWSSGTGTTEAFF. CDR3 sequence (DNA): TGTGCCTGGAGCTCCGGGACAGGGACCACTGAAGCTTTCTTT.

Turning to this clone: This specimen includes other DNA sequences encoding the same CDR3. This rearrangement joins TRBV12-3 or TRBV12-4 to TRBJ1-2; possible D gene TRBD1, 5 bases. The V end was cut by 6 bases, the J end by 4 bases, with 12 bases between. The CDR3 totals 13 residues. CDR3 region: CASSPRGSYGYTF. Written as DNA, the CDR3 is TGTGCCAGCAGCCCTAGGGGATCCTATGGCTACACCTTC.

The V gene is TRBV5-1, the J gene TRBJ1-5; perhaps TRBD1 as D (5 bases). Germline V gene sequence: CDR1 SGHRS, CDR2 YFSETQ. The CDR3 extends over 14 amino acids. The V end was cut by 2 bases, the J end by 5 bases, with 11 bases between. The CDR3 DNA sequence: TGCGCCAGCAGCTTCATGGGGCCGGATCAGCCCCAGCATTTT. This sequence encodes CASSFMGPDQPQHF.

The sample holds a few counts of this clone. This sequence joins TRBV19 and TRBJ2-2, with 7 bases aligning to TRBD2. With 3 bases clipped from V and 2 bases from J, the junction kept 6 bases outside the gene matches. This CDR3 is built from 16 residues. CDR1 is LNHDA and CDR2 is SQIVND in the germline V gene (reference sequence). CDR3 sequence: CASSMGGRTNTGELFF. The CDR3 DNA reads TGTGCCAGTAGTATGGGAGGGAGGACTAACACCGGGGAGCTGTTTTTT.

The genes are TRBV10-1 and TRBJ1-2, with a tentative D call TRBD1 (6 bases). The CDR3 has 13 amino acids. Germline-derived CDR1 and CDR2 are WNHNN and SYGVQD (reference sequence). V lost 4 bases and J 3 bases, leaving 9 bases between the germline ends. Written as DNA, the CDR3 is TGCGCCAGCAGTGGTTCAGGGGACTATGGCTACACCTTC. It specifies CASSGSGDYGYTF.

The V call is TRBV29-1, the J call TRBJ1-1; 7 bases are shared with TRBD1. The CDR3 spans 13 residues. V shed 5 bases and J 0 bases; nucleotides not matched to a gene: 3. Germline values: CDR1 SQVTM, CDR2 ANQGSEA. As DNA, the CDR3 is TGCAGCGTTTCAGGGGGGATGAACACTGAAGCTTTCTTT. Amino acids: CSVSGGMNTEAFF.

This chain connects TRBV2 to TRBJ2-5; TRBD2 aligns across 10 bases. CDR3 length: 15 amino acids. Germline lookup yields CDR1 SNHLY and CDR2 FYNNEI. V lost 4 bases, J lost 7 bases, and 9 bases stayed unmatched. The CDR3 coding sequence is TGTGCCAGCAGTGGTGTACTAGCGGGGATTGGGACCCAGTACTTC. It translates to CASSGVLAGIGTQYF.

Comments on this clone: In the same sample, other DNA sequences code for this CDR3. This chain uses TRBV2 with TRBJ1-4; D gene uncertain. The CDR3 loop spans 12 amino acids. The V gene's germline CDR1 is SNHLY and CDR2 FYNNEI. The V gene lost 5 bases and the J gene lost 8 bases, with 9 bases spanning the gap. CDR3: CASSSRGEKLFF. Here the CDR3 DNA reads TGTGCCAGCAGTTCCCGGGGAGAAAAACTGTTTTTT.

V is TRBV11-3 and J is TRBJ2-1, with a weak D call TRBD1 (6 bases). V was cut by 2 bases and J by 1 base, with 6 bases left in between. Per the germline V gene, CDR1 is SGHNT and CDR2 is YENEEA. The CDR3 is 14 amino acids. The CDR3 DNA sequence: TGTGCCAGCAGCTTAAGGGGGTCCTACAATGAGCAGTTCTTC. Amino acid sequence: CASSLRGSYNEQFF. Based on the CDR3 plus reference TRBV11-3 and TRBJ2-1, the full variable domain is EAGVVQSPRYKIIEKKQPVAFWCNPISGHNTLYWYLQNLGQGPELLIRYENEEAVDDSQLPKDRFSAERLKGVDSTLKIQPAELGDSAVYLCASSLRGSYNEQFFGPGTRLTVL.

For the CDR3, the DNA is TGTGCCAGCAGTGAAAAACAGGGTAATATTTCACCCCTCCACTTT. It is translated as CASSEKQGNISPLHF. The V call is TRBV6-1, the J call TRBJ1-6; the D gene is possibly TRBD1 (6 bases). Per germline, CDR1 MNHNS and CDR2 SASEGT. CDR3 size: 15 residues. The germline V and J ends were trimmed by 2 bases and 9 bases, with 14 bases remaining between them.

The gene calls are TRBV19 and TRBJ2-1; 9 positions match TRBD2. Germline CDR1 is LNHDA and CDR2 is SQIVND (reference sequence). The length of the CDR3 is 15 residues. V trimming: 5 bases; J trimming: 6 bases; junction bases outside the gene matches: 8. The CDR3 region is CASSSRPSGVNEQFF. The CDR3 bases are TGTGCCAGTAGTTCCCGTCCTAGCGGGGTCAATGAGCAGTTCTTC. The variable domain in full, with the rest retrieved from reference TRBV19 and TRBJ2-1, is DGGITQSPKYLFRKEGQNVTLSCEQNLNHDAMYWYRQDPGQGLRLIYYSQIVNDFQKGDIAEGYSVSREKKESFPLTVTSAQKNPTAFYLCASSSRPSGVNEQFFGPGTRLTVL.

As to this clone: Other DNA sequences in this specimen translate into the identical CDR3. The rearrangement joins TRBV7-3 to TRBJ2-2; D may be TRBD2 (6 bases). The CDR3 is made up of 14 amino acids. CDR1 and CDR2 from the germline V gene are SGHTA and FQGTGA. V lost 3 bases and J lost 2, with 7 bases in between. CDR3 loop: CASSLGLNTGELFF. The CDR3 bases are TGTGCCAGCAGCTTGGGACTCAACACCGGGGAGCTGTTTTTT.

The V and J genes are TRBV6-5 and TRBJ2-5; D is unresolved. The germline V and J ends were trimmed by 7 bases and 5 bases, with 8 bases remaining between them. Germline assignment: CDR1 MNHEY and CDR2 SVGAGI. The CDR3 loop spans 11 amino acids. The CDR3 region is CASNTWETQYF. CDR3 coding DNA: TGTGCCAGCAACACGTGGGAGACCCAGTACTTC.

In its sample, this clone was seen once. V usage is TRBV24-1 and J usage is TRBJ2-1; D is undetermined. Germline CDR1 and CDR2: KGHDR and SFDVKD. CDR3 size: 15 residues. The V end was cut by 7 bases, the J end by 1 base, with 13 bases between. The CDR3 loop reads CATSALGSSYNEQFF. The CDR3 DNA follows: TGTGCCACCAGCGCCTTGGGCAGTTCCTACAATGAGCAGTTCTTC.

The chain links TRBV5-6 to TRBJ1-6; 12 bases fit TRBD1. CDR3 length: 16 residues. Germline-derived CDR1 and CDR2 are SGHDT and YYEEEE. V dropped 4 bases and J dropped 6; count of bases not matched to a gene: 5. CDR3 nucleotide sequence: TGTGCCAGCAGCGGAGGGACAGGGGGCAGTAATTCACCCCTCCACTTT. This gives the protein CASSGGTGGSNSPLHF.

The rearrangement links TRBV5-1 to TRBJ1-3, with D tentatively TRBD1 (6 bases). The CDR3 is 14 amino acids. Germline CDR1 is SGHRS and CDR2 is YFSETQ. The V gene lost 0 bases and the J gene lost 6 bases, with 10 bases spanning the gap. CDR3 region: CASSLEDRLNTIYF. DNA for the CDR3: TGCGCCAGCAGCTTGGAAGACAGGCTAAACACCATATATTTT.

CDR3: CASSTQLAGQRPSDEQFF. The CDR3 DNA reads TGTGCCAGCAGCACCCAACTAGCGGGACAACGCCCGTCGGATGAGCAGTTCTTC. V and J are TRBV13 and TRBJ2-1; 10 positions agree with TRBD2. Germline CDR1 reads PRHDT; CDR2 reads FYEKMQ (reference sequence). J gave up 8 bases and V 5 bases, and 18 bases lay outside the gene matches. This CDR3 is built from 18 residues.

The CDR3 sequence is CASIQGYSGHPLSYEQYF. CDR3 in DNA: TGCGCCAGCATACAAGGTTACTCGGGACACCCTTTATCCTACGAGCAGTACTTC. The chain joins TRBV4-1 to TRBJ2-7, with a tentative D call TRBD1 (6 bases). This CDR3 contains 18 residues. Germline CDR1 and CDR2: MGHRA and YSYEKL. Trimming removed 7 bases at V and 1 base at J, with 26 bases between.

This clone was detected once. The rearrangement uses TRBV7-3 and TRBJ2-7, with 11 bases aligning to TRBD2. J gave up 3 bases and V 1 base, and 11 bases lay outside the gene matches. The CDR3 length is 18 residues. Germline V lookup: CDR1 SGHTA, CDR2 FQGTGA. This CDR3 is CASSLNERVAGGGYEQYF. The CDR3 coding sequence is TGTGCCAGCAGCTTAAATGAGAGGGTAGCGGGAGGGGGCTACGAGCAGTACTTC. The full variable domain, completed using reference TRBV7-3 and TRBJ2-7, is GAGVSQTPSNKVTEKGKYVELRCDPISGHTALYWYRQSLGQGPEFLIYFQGTGAADDSGLPNDRFFAVRPEGSVSTLKIQRTERGDSAVYLCASSLNERVAGGGYEQYFGPGTRLTVT.

The CDR3 region is CASSQSGQGYEKLFF. CDR3 bases: TGCGCCAGCAGTCAATCCGGACAGGGGTATGAAAAACTGTTTTTT. The chain links TRBV23-1 to TRBJ1-4; 9 bases match TRBD1. TRBV23-1 is reported as an ORF; its role is uncertain. V gave up 0 bases and J gave up 6 bases; unmatched junction bases: 2. The CDR3 runs 15 residues.

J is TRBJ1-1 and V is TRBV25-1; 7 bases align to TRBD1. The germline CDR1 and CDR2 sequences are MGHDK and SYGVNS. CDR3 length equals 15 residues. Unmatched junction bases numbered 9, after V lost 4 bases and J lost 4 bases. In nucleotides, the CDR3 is TGTGCCAGCAGTGCGTACAGGGGCCCCGGCACTGAAGCTTTCTTT. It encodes CASSAYRGPGTEAFF.

The CDR3 sequence: CSAYYRDEQYF. DNA for the CDR3: TGCAGTGCCTACTACAGGGACGAGCAGTACTTC. The rearrangement joins TRBV20-1 to TRBJ2-7; tentatively, D is TRBD1 (6 bases). The ends were cut back, 6 bases at V and 5 bases at J, with 11 bases in the middle. The CDR3 is 11 amino acids. The germline V gene encodes CDR1 DFQATT and CDR2 SNEGSKA (reference sequence).

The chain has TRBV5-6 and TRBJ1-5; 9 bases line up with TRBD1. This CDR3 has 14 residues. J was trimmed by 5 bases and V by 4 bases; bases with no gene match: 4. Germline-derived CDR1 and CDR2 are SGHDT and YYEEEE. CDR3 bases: TGTGCCAGCAGCCAGGGACAGGGACATCAGCCCCAGCATTTT. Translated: CASSQGQGHQPQHF.

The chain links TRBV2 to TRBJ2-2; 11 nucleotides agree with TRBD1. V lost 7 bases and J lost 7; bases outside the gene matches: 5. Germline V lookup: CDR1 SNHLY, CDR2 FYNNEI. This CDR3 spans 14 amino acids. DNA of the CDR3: TGTGCCAGCATCGGACAGGGGGCTTACGGGGAGCTGTTTTTT. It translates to CASIGQGAYGELFF.

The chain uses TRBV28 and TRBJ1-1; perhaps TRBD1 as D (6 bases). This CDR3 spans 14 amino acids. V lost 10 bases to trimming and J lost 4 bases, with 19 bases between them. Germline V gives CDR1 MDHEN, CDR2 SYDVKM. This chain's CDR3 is CATIRGASITEAFF. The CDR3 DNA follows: TGTGCCACCATCAGGGGCGCTTCTATCACTGAAGCTTTCTTT.

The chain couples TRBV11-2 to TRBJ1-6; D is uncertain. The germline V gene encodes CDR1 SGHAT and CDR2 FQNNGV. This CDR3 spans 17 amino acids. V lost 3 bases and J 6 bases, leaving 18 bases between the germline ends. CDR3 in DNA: TGTGCCAGCAGCTTGGCCTTCGGACTTTCCCTTAATTCACCCCTCCACTTT. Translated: CASSLAFGLSLNSPLHF.

The CDR3 coding sequence is TGCAGCGTTGTTTTCGGGGTCAACAATGAGCAGTTCTTC. As protein: CSVVFGVNNEQFF. The chain joins TRBV29-1 to TRBJ2-1; weak D call: TRBD2 (5 bases). V lost 4 bases and J lost 5, with 12 bases in between. The CDR3 runs 13 residues. CDR1 and CDR2 (germline): SQVTM, ANQGSEA.

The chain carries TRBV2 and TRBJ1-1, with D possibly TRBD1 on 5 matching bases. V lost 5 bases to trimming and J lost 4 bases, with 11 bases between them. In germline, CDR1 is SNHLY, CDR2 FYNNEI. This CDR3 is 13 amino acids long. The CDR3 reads CASSQETVTEAFF. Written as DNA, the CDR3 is TGTGCCAGCAGTCAGGAGACAGTCACTGAAGCTTTCTTT.

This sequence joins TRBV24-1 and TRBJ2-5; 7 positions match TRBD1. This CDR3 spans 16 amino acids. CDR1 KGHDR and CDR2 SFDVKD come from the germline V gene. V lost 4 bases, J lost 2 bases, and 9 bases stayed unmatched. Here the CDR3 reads CATSDPVRDRQETQYF. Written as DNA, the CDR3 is TGTGCCACCAGTGACCCCGTCAGGGACAGACAAGAGACCCAGTACTTC.